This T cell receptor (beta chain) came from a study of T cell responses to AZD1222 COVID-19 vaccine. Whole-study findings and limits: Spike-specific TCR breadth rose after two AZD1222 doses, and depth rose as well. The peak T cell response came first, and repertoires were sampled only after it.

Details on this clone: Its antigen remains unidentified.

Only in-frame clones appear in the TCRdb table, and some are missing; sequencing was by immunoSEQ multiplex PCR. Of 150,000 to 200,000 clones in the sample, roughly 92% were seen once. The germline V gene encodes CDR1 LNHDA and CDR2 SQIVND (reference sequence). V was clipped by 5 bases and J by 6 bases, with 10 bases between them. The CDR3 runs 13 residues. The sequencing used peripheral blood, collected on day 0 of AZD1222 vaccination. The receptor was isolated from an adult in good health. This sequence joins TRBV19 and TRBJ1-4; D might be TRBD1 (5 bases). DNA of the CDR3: TGTGCCAGTAGTTTCAGGGCTGATGAAAAACTGTTTTTT. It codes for CASSFRADEKLFF.